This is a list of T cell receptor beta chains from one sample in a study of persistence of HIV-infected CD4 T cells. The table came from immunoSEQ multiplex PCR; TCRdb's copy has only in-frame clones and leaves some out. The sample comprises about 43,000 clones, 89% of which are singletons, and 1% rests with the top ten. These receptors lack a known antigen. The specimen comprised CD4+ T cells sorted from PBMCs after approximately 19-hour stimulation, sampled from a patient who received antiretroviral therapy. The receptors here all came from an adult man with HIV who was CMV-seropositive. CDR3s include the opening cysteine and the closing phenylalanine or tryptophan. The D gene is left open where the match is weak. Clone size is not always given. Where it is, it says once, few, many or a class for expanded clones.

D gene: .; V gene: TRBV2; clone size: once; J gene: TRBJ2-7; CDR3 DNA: TGTGCCAGCAACCCGACAGGTGGGGAATACGAGCAGTACTTC; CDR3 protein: CASNPTGGEYEQYF
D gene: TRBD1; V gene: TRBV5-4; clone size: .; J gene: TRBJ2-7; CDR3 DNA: TGTGCCAGCAGCATAGACAGGGAGCCCTACGAGCAGTACTTC; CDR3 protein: CASSIDREPYEQYF
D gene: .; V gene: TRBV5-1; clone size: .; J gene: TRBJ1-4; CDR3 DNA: TGCGCCAGCAGCCCCCCTACGGGGGTCGTTAATGAAAAACTGTTTTTT; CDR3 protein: CASSPPTGVVNEKLFF
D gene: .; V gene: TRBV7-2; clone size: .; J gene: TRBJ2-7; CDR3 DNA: TGTGCCAGCAGCTCGGACCGCAGCTCCTACGAGCAGTACTTC; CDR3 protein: CASSSDRSSYEQYF
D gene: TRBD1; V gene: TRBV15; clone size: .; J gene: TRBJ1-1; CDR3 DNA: TGTGCCACCAGCAGGGCGACAGGGGCGAACACTGAAGCTTTCTTT; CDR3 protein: CATSRATGANTEAFF
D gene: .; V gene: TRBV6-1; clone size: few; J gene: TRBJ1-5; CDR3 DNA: TGTGCCAGCAGTGAGAGTAGGCAGGGCAATCAGCCCCAGCATTTT; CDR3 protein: CASSESRQGNQPQHF
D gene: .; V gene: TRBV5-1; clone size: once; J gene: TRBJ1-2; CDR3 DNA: TGCGCCAGCAGCTTGGATGCAACAGGGAACTATGGCTACACCTTC; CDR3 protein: CASSLDATGNYGYTF
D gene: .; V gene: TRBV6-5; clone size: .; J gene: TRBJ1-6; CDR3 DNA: TGTGCCAGCGGCGAGGGAACGAATTCACCCCTCCACTTT; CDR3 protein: CASGEGTNSPLHF
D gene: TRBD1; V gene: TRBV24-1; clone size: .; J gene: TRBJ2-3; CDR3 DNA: TGTGCCACCAGTGATTTTATCGGACAGGGGCCATCTACCACAGATACGCAGTATTTT; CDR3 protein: CATSDFIGQGPSTTDTQYF
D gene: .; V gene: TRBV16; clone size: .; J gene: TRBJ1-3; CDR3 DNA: TGTGCCAGCAGCCGCGTCCAAAACACCATATATTTT; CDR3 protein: CASSRVQNTIYF
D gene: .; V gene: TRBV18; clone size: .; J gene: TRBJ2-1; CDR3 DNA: TGTGCCAGCTCACCACCAGAACAGCTCCGCTCCTACAATGAGCAGTTCTTC; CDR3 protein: CASSPPEQLRSYNEQFF
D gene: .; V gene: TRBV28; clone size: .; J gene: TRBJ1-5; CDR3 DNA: TGTGCCAGCAGTTTATCGGGTCAGCCCCAGCATTTT; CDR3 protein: CASSLSGQPQHF
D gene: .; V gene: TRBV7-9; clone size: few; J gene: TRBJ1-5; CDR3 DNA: TGTGCCAGCAGCTTAGGGGATAATAGCAATCAGCCCCAGCATTTT; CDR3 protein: CASSLGDNSNQPQHF
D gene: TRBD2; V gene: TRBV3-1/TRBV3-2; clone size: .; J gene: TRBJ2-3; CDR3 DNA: TGTGCCAGCAGCCCCCTTCGGGGGGGCATCACAGATACGCAGTATTTT; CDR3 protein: CASSPLRGGITDTQYF
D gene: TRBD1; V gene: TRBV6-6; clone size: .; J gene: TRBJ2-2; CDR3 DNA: TGTGCCAGCAGGGGGGGACAGGGTACCGGGGAGCTGTTTTTT; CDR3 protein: CASRGGQGTGELFF
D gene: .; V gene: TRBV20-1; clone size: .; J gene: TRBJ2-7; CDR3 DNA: TGCAGTGCTAGAGCCGGGTACGAGCAGTACTTC; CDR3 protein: CSARAGYEQYF
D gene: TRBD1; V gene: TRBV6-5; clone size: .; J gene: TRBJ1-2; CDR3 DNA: TGTGCCAGCACCTCAGGGGGCGGCCGTGGCTACACCTTC; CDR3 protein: CASTSGGGRGYTF
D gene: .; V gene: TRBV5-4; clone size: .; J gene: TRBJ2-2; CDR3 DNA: TGTGCCCTCGGCGGGTCGGACACCGGGGAGCTGTTTTTT; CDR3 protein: CALGGSDTGELFF
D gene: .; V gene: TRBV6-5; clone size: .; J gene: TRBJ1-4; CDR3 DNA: TGTGCCAGCACCTTACGGCTACTTAATGAAAAACTGTTTTTT; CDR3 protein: CASTLRLLNEKLFF
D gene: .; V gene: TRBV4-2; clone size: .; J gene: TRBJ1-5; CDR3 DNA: TGTGCCAGCAGCCAAGGGGTCGGGGACTACCTTAGCAATCAGCCCCAGCATTTT; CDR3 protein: CASSQGVGDYLSNQPQHF
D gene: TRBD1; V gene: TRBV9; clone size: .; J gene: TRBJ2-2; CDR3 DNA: TGTGCCAGCAGCGTTAAGGGGGCAGGCACCGGGGAGCTGTTTTTT; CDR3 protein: CASSVKGAGTGELFF
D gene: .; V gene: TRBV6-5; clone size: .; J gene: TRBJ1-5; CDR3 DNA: TGTGCCAGCAGTTACACCCAGAGACAGCCCCAGCATTTT; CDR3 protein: CASSYTQRQPQHF
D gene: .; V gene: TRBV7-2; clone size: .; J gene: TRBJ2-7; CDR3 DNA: TGTGCCAGCAGCCCCCGATGGGGGGGGGCGGGAAACGAGCAGTACTTC; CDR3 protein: CASSPRWGGAGNEQYF
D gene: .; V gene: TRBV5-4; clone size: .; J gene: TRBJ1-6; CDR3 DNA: TGTGCCAGCAGCTTGGAACTCGGGGCAACGACACCCCTCCACTTT; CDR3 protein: CASSLELGATTPLHF
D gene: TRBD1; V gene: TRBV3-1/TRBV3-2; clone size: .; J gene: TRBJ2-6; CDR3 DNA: TGTGCCAGCGGGGACAGGTTGCTCTCTGGGGCCAACGTCCTGACTTTC; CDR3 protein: CASGDRLLSGANVLTF
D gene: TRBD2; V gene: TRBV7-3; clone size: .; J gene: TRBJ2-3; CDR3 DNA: TGTGCCAGCAGCTTAAACCCTAGCGGGGGGGGCACAGATACGCAGTATTTT; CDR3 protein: CASSLNPSGGGTDTQYF
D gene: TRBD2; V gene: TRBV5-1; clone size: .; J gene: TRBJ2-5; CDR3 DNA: TGCGCCAGCGCCTTCGAGCGGGGCCGACTCCTTCAAGAGACCCAGTACTTC; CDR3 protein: CASAFERGRLLQETQYF
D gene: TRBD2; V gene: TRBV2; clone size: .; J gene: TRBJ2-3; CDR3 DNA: TGTGCCAGCAGTGAAGCGCCGGGCGGGGGGGCTAGAGATACGCAGTATTTT; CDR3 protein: CASSEAPGGGARDTQYF
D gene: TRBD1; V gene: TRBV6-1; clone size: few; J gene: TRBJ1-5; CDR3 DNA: TGTGCCAGCAGTGAAGGGACAGGGCCAGGTCAGCCCCAGCATTTT; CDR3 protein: CASSEGTGPGQPQHF
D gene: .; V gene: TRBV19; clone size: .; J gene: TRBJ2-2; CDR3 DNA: TGTGCCATCACGGGGTGGACCGGGGAGCTGTTTTTT; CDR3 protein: CAITGWTGELFF
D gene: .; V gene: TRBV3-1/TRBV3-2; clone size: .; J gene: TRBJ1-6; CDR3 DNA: TGTGCCAGCAGCCGTGGGACCGATTCACCCCTCCACTTT; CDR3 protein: CASSRGTDSPLHF
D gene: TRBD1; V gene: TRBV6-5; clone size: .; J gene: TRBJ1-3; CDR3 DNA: TGTGCCAGCAGTTTTCGACAGGGTTCGAAGGGAAACACCATATATTTT; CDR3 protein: CASSFRQGSKGNTIYF
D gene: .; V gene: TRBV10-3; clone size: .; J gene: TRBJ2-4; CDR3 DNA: TGTGCCATCAGTGAGGGGGCTTCCAAAAACATTCAGTACTTC; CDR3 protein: CAISEGASKNIQYF
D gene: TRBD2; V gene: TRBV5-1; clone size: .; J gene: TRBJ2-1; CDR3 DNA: TGCGCCAGCAGCACCCGGGGGGGCCCCTACAATGAGCAGTTCTTC; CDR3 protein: CASSTRGGPYNEQFF
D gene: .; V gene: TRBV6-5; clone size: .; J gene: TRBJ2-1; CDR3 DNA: TGTGCCAGCAGCGCTCGAGGGTACAATGAGCAGTTCTTC; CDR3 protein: CASSARGYNEQFF
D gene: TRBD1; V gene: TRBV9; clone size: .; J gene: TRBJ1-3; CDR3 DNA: TGTGCCAGCAGCGTAGGAGGGGGCGGTCAAGGAAACACCATATATTTT; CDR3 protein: CASSVGGGGQGNTIYF
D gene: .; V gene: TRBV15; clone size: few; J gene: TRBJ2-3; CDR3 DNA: TGTGCCACCAGCGGTTCTACAGATACGCAGTATTTT; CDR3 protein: CATSGSTDTQYF
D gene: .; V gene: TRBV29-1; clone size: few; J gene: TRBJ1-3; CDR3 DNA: TGCAGCGTTTCCCGGGTAAGGGGACACTCTGGAAACACCATATATTTT; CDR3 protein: CSVSRVRGHSGNTIYF
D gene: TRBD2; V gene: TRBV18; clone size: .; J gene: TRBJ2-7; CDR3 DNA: TGTGCCAGCTCACCGCCCGGACTAGCGGGTGGCGAGCAGTACTTC; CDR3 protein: CASSPPGLAGGEQYF
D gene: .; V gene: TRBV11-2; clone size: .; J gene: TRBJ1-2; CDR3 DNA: TGTGCCAGCAGCCTCGCCGGCGGCCTCCGAGACTATGGCTACACCTTC; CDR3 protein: CASSLAGGLRDYGYTF
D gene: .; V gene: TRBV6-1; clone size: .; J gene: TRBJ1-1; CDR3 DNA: TGTGCCAGCAGTGATCGCGTCGGGCAGGGCACTGAAGCTTTCTTT; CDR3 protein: CASSDRVGQGTEAFF
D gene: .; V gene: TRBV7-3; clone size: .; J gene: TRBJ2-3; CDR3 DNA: TGTGCCAGCAGCTCAGGGTTAAGCACAGATACGCAGTATTTT; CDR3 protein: CASSSGLSTDTQYF
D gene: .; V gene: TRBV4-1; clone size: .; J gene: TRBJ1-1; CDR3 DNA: TGCGCCAGCAGCCGTGTTCCGAACACTGAAGCTTTCTTT; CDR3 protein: CASSRVPNTEAFF
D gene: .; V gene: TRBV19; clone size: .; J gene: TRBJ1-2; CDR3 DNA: TGTGCCAGTAGTTCTACCGGGACTGAGAACTATGGCTACACCTTC; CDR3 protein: CASSSTGTENYGYTF
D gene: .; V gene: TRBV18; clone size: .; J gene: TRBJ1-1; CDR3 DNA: TGTGCCAGCTCACCATCAGGGACCGGGAACACTGAAGCTTTCTTT; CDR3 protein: CASSPSGTGNTEAFF
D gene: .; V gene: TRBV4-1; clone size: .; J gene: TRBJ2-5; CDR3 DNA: TGCGCCAGCAGCCGCGGAGCCAGTGAAGAGACCCAGTACTTC; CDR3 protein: CASSRGASEETQYF
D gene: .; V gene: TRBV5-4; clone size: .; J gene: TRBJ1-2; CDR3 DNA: TGTGCCAGCAGCTTAACCAGGGGCTACTATGGCTACACCTTC; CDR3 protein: CASSLTRGYYGYTF
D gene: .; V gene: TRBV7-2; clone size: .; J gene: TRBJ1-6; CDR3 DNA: TGTGCCAGCAGCTTGAGGGGCTCCTATAATTCACCCCTCCACTTT; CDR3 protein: CASSLRGSYNSPLHF
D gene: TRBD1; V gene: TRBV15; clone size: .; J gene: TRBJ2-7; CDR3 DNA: TGTGCCACCAGCAGCCCTAGGACAGGACCCTACGAGCAGTACTTC; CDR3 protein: CATSSPRTGPYEQYF
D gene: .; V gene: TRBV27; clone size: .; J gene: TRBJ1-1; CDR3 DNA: TGTGCCAGCAGTTTAACAACCCGAGGGGACACTGAAGCTTTCTTT; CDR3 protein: CASSLTTRGDTEAFF
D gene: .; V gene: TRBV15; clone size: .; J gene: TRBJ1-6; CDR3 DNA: TGTGCCACCAGCAGAGGAAATTCACCCCTCCACTTT; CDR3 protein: CATSRGNSPLHF
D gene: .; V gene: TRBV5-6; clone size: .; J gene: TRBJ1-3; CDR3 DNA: TGTGCCAGCAGCAGGACACCGGGCGGAAACACCATATATTTT; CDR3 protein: CASSRTPGGNTIYF
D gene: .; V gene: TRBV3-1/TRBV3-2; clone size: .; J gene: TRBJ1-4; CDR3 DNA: TGTGCCAGCAGCCAGACTGGGGGGAATGAAAAACTGTTTTTT; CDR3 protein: CASSQTGGNEKLFF
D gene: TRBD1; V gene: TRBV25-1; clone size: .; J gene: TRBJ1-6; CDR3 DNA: TGTGCCAGCAGAGGACAGGGGCATTCACCCCTCCACTTT; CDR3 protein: CASRGQGHSPLHF
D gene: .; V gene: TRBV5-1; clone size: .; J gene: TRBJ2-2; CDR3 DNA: TGCGCCAGCAGCCCACAGGCCCCGGGGACCGGGGAGCTGTTTTTT; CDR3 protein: CASSPQAPGTGELFF